Listed here are 11 T cell receptor beta chains from one sample, sequenced in a study of blood T cell repertoires in COVID-19. Profiled with immunoSEQ multiplex PCR; TCRdb holds only in-frame clones, not every one. Altogether about 76,000 clones are present, 75% to 90% being singletons, with the ten largest covering roughly a sixth. The sample was peripheral blood. The origin of the receptors is a human donor in a cohort sampled during active COVID-19.

The CDR3 loop is CASSLFRAGDEQFF. DNA of the CDR3: TGCGCCAGCAGCTTGTTCAGGGCAGGTGATGAGCAGTTCTTC. The V gene is TRBV5-1, the J gene TRBJ2-1, with D tentatively TRBD1 (5 bases). This CDR3 has 14 amino acids. Germline V gene sequence: CDR1 SGHRS, CDR2 YFSETQ. The V end was cut by 1 base, the J end by 8 bases, with 13 bases between.

The chain has TRBV21-1 and TRBJ2-7; the table's D call TRBD2 went unverified against the DNA. TRBV21-1 is labeled a pseudogene. This CDR3 spans 20 amino acids. The CDR3 coding sequence is TGTGCCAGCAGCAAAGACAATAACGGGGGAGAGGACATCGTCTCCTACGAGCAGTACTTC. It codes for CASSKDNNGGEDIVSYEQYF.

The chain recombines TRBV10-3 with TRBJ2-2, with 8 bases lining up with TRBD1. Per the germline V gene, CDR1 is ENHRY and CDR2 is SYGVKD. The CDR3 is 14 amino acids. With V trimmed by 8 bases and J by 1 base, 3 bases remained unmatched. In DNA form, the CDR3 reads TGTGCCATCGGAGGGACAGGGAACACCGGGGAGCTGTTTTTT. Translating gives CAIGGTGNTGELFF.

This sequence joins TRBV4-3 and TRBJ2-7, with 8 bases fitting TRBD1. The CDR3 consists of 16 residues. Germline-derived CDR1 and CDR2 are LGHNA and YSLEER. With V trimmed by 0 bases and J by 5 bases, 9 bases remained unmatched. Written as DNA, the CDR3 is TGCGCCAGCAGCCAAGATATGGCAGGGGGCTTTGACGAGCAGTACTTC. It is translated as CASSQDMAGGFDEQYF.

The chain is built from TRBV30 and TRBJ1-3; D ambiguous. Germline V lookup: CDR1 GTSNPN, CDR2 SVGIG (reference sequence). CDR3 length: 13 residues. Trimming shortened V by 3 bases and J by 4 bases, and 10 bases separated the two germline ends. DNA for the CDR3: TGTGCCTGGAGGCCCGGAGGGGGAAACACCATATATTTT. This encodes CAWRPGGGNTIYF.

The chain employs TRBV19 and TRBJ2-6, with 10 bases identical to TRBD1. This CDR3 region has 17 residues. V gave up 7 bases and J gave up 4 bases; unmatched junction bases: 10. The germline gives CDR1 LNHDA, CDR2 SQIVND (reference sequence). The CDR3: CASTARDRGAGANVLTF. The CDR3 bases are TGTGCCAGTACAGCCCGGGACAGGGGAGCAGGGGCCAACGTCCTGACTTTC.

The rearrangement uses TRBV10-2 and TRBJ2-1; tentative D call: TRBD1 (5 bases). Germline V gene lookup returns CDR1 WSHSY and CDR2 SAAADI. Trimming removed 3 bases at V and 15 bases at J, with 15 bases between. This CDR3 has 12 amino acids. The CDR3, as DNA: TGCGCCAGCAGTGAAGGGGCCGGCCACTGGTTCTTC. Protein sequence: CASSEGAGHWFF.

This clone was seen more than once but under ten times. The junction departs from the called germline gene at one end, perhaps through a read error. The chain carries TRBV7-7 and TRBJ2-2, with 9 bases lining up with TRBD1. The CDR3 is made up of 16 amino acids. In germline, CDR1 is SSHAT, CDR2 FNYEAQ (reference sequence). The CDR3 nucleotides read TGTGCTAGCAGCTTATCCCGGACAGGGGACACCGGGGAGCTGTTTTTT. It translates to CASSLSRTGDTGELFF.

The chain joins TRBV30 to TRBJ1-1; 8 bases agree with TRBD1. The V and J ends lost 2 bases and 4 bases, in that order; junction bases with no gene match: 3. From germline, CDR1 is GTSNPN and CDR2 SVGIG (reference sequence). This CDR3 has 13 amino acids. CDR3 nucleotide sequence: TGTGCCTGGAGTACAGGGGGTGGCACTGAAGCTTTCTTT. This encodes CAWSTGGGTEAFF.

J is TRBJ2-3 and V is TRBV27, with a weak D call TRBD2 (6 bases). The CDR3 runs to 14 residues. V was trimmed by 5 bases and J by 10 bases, leaving 19 bases between them. Per germline, CDR1 MNHEY and CDR2 SMNVEV (reference sequence). Here the CDR3 reads CASSLSGTTASQYF. Written as DNA, the CDR3 is TGTGCCAGCAGTCTTAGCGGCACCACCGCATCGCAGTATTTT.

The V and J genes are TRBV6-5 and TRBJ1-3; TRBD1 aligns across 7 bases. Germline V gene lookup returns CDR1 MNHEY and CDR2 SVGAGI. The CDR3 contains 16 residues. Germline trimming cut 2 bases from V and 4 bases from J; bases unmatched to any gene: 8. CDR3 protein: CASSYKRRGTGNTIYF. In DNA, the CDR3 is TGTGCCAGCAGTTACAAGCGCAGGGGGACCGGAAACACCATATATTTT.